The source of this T cell receptor (beta chain) is a study of cytotoxic CD8 clonotypes in ibrutinib-treated CLL (dated by TCRdb to 2020 to 2023). Describing the broader study: The cohort included about 15 treatment-naive and around 10 relapsed/refractory patients; some 18 were IGHV unmutated. Partial responses were observed in approximately 24 patients and complete responses in 2; after a median follow-up of 68 months, remission was maintained in roughly 15 patients and progression was observed in roughly 12. Every remission and progressive disease sample was obtained while ibrutinib was still being received by the patients. Response samples were obtained after a median of around 11 months of treatment, with a range of about 6 to 36 months. Cryopreserved peripheral blood mononuclear cells were obtained prior to treatment, at the time of response, and at either disease progression or sustained remission. An average of about 250,000 productive templates and about 100,000 productive rearrangements was obtained per sample. Longitudinal samples were available for about 30% of the roughly 90 trial participants.

The time point label, read with the paper, signifies: approximately 11 months on ibrutinib. For TCR beta library preparation, 1.5 to 2 micrograms of genomic DNA were extracted from the cryopreserved PBMCs. Longitudinal blood samples from CLL patients on ibrutinib monotherapy underwent high-throughput TCR beta sequencing. The patients were enrolled in a single-center, open-label phase 2 trial of ibrutinib monotherapy. Including cysteine and phenylalanine, the CDR3 has 15 amino acids. Just CDR3 DNA is preserved here, 45 bases in frame from base 1. From the germline V gene, CDR1 is SNHLY and CDR2 is FYNNEI. V is pared back by 1 base and J by 7 bases, with 14 bases lying between the germline termini. Worth noting for this clone: Its cognate antigen has yet to be identified. Base qualities were left out, and no much larger clone turns up one base away.

The goal of deep resolution MiSeq sequencing was a depth between 1 in 1 million and 1 in 200,000 T cells, and coverage averaged 10x per clonotype. TCR beta libraries were generated with the immunoSEQ hsTCRB Kit. In the original analysis: ImmunoSEQ Data Assistant and ImmunoSEQ Analyzer were used for data analysis, and V, D and J genes were assigned according to IMGT definitions. Clonality, which ranges from 0 to 1, was calculated by subtracting the normalized Shannon entropy of productive rearrangement frequencies from one. Public clonotype analysis was restricted to overrepresented clonotypes comprising at least 0.05% of each patient's repertoire. Repertoires from some twelve age-matched healthy donors in immuneACCESS were used as clonality controls. Here the immuneACCESS table is served through TCRdb, limited to in-frame sequences with V and J called. Missing clones are a known gap in these copies; in checked studies unresolved V genes cover under half, and the rest lacks a known reason. That table is the source of V, J and clone size, and D and trimming were worked out from the DNA. A total of more than 70,000 clones appear in this sample, more than 75% of them only once. The top ten constitute roughly 4.8% of the sample.

Here is what the overall study found, with its caveats: Sustained-remission and progressing patients did not have matched sampling times, and lymph node repertoires were not examined. Public clonotypes were rare and either contracted or stayed stable during treatment, and the rise in clonality at ibrutinib response reflected the expansion of private clonotypes. Baseline clonality exceeded that of age-matched healthy donors and correlated strongly with circulating CD8+ T-cell counts. Clonality increased at ibrutinib response, stayed stable in sustained remission, and fell back toward baseline at progression.

The rearrangement combines TRBV2 with TRBJ1-5; the D gene assignment is ambiguous. This TCR derives from a human donor with chronic lymphocytic leukemia. The specimen comprised PBMCs, sampled after 12 months of ibrutinib treatment. DNA sequence: TGTGCCAGCAGTGAAGTCTTGCAGGCGGCCCAGCCCCAGCATTTT. Translated, it gives CASSEVLQAAQPQHF.